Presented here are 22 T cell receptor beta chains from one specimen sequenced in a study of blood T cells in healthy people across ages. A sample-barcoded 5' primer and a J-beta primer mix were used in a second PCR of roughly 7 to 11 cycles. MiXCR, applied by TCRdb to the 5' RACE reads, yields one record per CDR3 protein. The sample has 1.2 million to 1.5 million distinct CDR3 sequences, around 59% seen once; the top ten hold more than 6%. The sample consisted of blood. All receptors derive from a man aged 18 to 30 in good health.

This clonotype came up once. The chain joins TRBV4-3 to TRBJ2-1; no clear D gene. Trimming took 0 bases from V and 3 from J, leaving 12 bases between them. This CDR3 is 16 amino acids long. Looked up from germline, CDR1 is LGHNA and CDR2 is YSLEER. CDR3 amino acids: CASSQEGSWGYNEQFF. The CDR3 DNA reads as TGCGCCAGCAGCCAAGAAGGTTCATGGGGCTACAATGAGCAGTTCTTC.

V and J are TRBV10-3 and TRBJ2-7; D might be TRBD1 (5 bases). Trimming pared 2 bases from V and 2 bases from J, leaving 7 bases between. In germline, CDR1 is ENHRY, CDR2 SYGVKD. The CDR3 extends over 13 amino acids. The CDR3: CAISEARAYEQYF. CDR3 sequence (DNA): TGTGCCATCAGTGAGGCCAGGGCCTACGAGCAGTACTTC.

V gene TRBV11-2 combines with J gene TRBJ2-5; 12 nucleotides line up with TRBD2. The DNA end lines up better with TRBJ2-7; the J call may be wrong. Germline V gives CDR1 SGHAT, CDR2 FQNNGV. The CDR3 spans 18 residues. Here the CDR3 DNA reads TGTGCCAGCAGCTTAGAGGTTCGGCGACTAGCGGGGGTCTACGAGCAGTACTTC. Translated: CASSLEVRRLAGVYEQYF.

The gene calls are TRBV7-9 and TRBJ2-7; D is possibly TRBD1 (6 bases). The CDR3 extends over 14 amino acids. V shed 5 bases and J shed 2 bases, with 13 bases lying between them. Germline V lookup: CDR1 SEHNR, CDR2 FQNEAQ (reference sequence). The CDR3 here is CASSTQGNPYEQYF. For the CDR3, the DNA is TGTGCCAGCAGCACCCAGGGGAACCCCTACGAGCAGTACTTC.

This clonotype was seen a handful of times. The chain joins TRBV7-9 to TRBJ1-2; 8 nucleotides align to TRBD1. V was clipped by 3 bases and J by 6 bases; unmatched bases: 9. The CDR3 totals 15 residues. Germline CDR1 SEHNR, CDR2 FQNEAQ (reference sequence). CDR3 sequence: CASSFPYRGENGYTF. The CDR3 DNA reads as TGTGCCAGCAGCTTCCCATACAGGGGGGAGAATGGCTACACCTTC.

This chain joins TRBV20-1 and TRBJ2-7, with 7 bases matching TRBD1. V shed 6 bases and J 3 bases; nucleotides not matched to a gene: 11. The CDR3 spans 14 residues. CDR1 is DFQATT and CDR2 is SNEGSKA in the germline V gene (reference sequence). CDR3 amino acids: CSATAYRGHYEQYF. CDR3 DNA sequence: TGCAGTGCCACCGCCTACAGGGGACACTACGAGCAGTACTTC.

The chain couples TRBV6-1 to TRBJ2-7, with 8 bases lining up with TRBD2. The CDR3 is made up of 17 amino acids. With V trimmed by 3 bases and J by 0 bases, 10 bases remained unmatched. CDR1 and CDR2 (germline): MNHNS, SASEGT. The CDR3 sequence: CASSDTLAGLSSYEQYF. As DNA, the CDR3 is TGTGCCAGCAGTGACACGCTAGCGGGCCTTTCCTCCTACGAGCAGTACTTC.

CDR3 residues: CASSSPGQGNLNYGYTF. CDR3 coding DNA: TGTGCCAGCAGCTCCCCGGGACAGGGCAACCTAAACTATGGCTACACCTTC. The chain links TRBV7-8 to TRBJ1-2; the match to TRBD1 covers 9 bases. The trim removed 4 bases at V and 2 bases at J, leaving 11 bases unmatched. CDR3 length: 17 amino acids. Germline values: CDR1 SGHVS, CDR2 FQNEAQ.

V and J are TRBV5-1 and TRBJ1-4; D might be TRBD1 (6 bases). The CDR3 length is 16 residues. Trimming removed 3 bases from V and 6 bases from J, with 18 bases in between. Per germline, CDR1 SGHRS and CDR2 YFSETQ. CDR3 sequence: CASSSGEAGPDEKLFF. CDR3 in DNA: TGCGCCAGCAGCTCAGGGGAGGCTGGGCCCGATGAAAAACTGTTTTTT.

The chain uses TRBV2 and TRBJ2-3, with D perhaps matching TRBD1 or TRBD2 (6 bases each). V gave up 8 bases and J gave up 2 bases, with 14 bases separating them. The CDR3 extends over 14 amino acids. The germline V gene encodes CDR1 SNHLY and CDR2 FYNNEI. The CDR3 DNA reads TGTGCCAGCCGACGGGGGCCTAACACAGATACGCAGTATTTT. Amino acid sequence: CASRRGPNTDTQYF.

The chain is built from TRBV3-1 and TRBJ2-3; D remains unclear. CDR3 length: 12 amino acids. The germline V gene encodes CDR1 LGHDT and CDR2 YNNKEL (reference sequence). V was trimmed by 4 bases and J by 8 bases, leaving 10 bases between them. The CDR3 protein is CASSRNYGTQYF. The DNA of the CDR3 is TGTGCCAGCAGCCGCAACTACGGTACGCAGTATTTT.

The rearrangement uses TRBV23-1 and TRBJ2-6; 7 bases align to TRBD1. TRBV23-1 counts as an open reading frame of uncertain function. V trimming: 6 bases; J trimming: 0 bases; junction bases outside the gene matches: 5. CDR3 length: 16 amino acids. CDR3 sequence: CASRDRQVSGANVLTF. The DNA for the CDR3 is TGCGCCAGCAGGGACAGGCAAGTCTCTGGGGCCAACGTCCTGACTTTC.

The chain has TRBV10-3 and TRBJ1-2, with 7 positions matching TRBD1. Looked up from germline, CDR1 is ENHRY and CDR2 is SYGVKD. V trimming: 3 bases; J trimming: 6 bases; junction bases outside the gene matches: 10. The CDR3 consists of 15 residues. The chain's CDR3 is CAISDFLGQVDGYTF. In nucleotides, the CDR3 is TGTGCCATCAGTGACTTCCTCGGACAGGTGGATGGCTACACCTTC.

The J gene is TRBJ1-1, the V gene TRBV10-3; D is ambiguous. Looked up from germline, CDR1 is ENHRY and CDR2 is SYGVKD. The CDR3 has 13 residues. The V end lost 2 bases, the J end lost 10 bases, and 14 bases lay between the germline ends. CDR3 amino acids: CAISEELGLVAFF. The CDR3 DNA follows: TGTGCCATCAGTGAGGAATTGGGATTGGTAGCTTTCTTT.

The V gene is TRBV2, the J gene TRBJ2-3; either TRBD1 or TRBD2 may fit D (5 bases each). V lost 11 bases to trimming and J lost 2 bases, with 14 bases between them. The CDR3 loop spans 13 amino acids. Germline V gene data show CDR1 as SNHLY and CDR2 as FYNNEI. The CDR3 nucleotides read TGTGCCGGGGACGCCACTCACACAGATACGCAGTATTTT. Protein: CAGDATHTDTQYF.

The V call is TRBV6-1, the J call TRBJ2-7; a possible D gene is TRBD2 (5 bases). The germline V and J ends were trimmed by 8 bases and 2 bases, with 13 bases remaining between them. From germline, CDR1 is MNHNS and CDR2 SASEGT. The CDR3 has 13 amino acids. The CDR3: CASEPGYTYEQYF. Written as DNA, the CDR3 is TGTGCCAGCGAGCCGGGATATACCTACGAGCAGTACTTC.

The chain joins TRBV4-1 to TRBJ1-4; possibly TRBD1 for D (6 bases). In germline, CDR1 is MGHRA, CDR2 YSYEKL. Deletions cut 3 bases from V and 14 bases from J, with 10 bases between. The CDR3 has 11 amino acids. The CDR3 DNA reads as TGCGCCAGCAGCCAGGGACACCACCTGTTTTTT. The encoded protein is CASSQGHHLFF.

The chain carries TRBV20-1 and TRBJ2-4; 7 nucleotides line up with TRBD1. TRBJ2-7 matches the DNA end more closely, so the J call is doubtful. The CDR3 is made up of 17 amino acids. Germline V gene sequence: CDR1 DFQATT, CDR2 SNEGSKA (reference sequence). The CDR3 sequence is CSASGPAVDRSTSEQYF. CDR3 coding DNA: TGCAGTGCTAGTGGGCCGGCAGTGGACAGGAGTACCTCCGAGCAGTACTTC.

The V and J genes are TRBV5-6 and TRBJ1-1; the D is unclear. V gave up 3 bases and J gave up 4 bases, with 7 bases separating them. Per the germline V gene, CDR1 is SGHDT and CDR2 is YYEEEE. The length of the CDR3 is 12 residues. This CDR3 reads CASSSYSTEAFF. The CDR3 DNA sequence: TGTGCCAGCAGCTCGTACAGCACTGAAGCTTTCTTT.

The CDR3 DNA follows: TGCAGTGCTAGAGTGCTAGCGGGAGGACGGGGGGAGACCCAGTACTTC. Translation gives CSARVLAGGRGETQYF. The chain recombines TRBV20-1 with TRBJ2-5; TRBD2 aligns across 11 bases. CDR3 length: 16 amino acids. V lost 1 base to trimming and J lost 5 bases; unmatched junction nucleotides: 9. Germline V lookup: CDR1 DFQATT, CDR2 SNEGSKA (reference sequence).

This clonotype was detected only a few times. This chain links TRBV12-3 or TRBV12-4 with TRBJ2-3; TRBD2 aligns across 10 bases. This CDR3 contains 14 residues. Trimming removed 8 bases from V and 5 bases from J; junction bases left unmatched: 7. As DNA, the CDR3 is TGTGCCAGCGCAAGCGGGAGGGCCGTAGATACGCAGTATTTT. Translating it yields CASASGRAVDTQYF.

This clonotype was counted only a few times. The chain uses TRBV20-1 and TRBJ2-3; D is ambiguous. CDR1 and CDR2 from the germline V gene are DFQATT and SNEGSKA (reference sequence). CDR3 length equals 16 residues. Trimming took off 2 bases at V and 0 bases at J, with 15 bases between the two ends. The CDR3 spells CSARPPPAESTDTQYF. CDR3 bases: TGCAGTGCTAGACCCCCCCCGGCAGAGAGCACAGATACGCAGTATTTT.